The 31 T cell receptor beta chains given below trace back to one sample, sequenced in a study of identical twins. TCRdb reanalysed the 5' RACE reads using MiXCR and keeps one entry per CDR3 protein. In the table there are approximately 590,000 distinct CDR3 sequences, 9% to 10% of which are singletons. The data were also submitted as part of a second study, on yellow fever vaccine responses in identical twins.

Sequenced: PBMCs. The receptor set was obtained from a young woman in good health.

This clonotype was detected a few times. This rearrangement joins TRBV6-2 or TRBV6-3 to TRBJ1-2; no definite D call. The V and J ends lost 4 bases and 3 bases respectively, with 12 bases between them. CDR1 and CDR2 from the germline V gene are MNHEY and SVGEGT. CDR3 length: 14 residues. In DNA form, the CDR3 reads TGTGCCAGCAGTTGGCGGGGAGCGGACTATGGCTACACCTTC. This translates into CASSWRGADYGYTF.

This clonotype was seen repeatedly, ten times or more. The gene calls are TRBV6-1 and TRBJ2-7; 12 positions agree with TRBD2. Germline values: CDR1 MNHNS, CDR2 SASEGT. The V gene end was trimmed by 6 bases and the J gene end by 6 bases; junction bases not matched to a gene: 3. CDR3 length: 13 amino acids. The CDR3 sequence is CASSSGLAGEQYF. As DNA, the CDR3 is TGTGCCAGCAGCTCGGGACTAGCGGGCGAGCAGTACTTC.

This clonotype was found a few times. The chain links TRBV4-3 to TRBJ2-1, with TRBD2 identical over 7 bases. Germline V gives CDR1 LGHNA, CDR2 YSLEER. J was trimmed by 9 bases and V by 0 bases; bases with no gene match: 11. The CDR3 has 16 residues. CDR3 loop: CASSQENGLGGGEQFF. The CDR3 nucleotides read TGCGCCAGCAGCCAAGAGAATGGACTAGGCGGCGGTGAGCAGTTCTTC.

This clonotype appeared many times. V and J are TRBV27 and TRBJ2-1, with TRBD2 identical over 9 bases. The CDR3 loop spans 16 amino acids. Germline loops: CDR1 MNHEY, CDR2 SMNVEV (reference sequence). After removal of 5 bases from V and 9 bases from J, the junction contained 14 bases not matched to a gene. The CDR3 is CASSIGLAQPRGEQFF. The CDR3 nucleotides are TGTGCCAGCAGTATTGGACTAGCGCAACCGAGGGGTGAGCAGTTCTTC.

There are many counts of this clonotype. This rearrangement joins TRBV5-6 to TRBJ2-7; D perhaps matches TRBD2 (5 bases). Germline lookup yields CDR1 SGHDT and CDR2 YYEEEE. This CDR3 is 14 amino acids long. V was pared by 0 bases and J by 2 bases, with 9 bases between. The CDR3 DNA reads TGTGCCAGCAGCTTGGTGCGGGTCCCCTACGAGCAGTACTTC. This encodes CASSLVRVPYEQYF.

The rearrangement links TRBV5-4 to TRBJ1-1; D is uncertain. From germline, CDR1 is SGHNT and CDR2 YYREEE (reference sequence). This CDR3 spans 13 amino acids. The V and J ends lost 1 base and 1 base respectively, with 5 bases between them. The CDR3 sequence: CASSLYWNTEAFF. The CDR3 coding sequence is TGTGCCAGCAGCTTGTATTGGAACACTGAAGCTTTCTTT.

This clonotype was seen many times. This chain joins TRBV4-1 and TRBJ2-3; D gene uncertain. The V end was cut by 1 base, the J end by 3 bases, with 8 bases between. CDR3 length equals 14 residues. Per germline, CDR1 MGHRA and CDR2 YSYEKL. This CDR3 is CASSQVVFTDTQYF. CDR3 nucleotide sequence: TGCGCCAGCAGCCAAGTTGTGTTTACAGATACGCAGTATTTT.

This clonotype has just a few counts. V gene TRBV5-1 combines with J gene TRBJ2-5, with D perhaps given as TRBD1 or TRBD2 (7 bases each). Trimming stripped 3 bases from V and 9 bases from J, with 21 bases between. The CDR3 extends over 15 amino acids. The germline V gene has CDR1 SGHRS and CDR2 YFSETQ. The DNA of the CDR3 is TGCGCCAGCAGCTCAATCACAGGGAGGGGGCCGTCCCAGTACTTC. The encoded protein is CASSSITGRGPSQYF.

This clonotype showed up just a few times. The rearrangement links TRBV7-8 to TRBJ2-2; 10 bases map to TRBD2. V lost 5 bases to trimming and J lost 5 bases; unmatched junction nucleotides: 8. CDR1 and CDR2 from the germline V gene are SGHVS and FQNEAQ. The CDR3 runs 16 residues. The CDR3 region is CASSQRGGASTGELFF. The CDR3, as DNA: TGTGCCAGCAGCCAGCGGGGGGGCGCGAGTACCGGGGAGCTGTTTTTT.

In nucleotides, the CDR3 is TGTGCCAGCAGTTTAGGGGGCGCAGGGGTTTACAATGAGCAGTTCTTC. This encodes CASSLGGAGVYNEQFF. The chain recombines TRBV28 with TRBJ2-1; D may be TRBD1 (6 bases). V lost 2 bases, J lost 4 bases, and 15 bases lay in between. This CDR3 spans 16 amino acids. Germline loops: CDR1 MDHEN, CDR2 SYDVKM.

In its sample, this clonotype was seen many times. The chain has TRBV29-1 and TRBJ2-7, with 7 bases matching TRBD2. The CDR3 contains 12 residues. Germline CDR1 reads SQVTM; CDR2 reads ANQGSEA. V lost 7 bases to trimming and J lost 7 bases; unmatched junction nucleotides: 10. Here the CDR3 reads CSAKDGEGEQYF. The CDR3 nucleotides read TGCAGCGCAAAGGACGGGGAGGGGGAGCAGTACTTC.

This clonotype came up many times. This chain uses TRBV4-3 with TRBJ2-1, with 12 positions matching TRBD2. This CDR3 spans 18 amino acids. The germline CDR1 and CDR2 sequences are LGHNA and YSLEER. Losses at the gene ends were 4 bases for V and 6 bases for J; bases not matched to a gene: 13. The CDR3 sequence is CASSLTSGSRVIGNEQFF. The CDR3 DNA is TGCGCCAGCAGCCTGACTAGCGGGAGTAGGGTGATCGGCAATGAGCAGTTCTTC.

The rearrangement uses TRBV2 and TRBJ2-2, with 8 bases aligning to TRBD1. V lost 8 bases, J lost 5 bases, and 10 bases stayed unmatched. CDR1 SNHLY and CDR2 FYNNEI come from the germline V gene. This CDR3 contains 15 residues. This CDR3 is CASLGQGRRTGELFF. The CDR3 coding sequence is TGTGCCAGCCTCGGACAGGGAAGGAGGACCGGGGAGCTGTTTTTT. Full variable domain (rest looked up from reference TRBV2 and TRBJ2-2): EPEVTQTPSHQVTQMGQEVILRCVPISNHLYFYWYRQILGQKVEFLVSFYNNEISEKSEIFDDQFSVERPDGSNFTLKIRSTKLEDSAMYFCASLGQGRRTGELFFGEGSRLTVL.

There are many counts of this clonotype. CDR3 sequence: CASSQELAVHEQYF. CDR3 nucleotides: TGCGCCAGCAGCCAAGAGCTAGCGGTCCACGAGCAGTACTTC. The rearrangement links TRBV4-3 to TRBJ2-7; 7 nucleotides line up with TRBD2. The V gene's germline CDR1 is LGHNA and CDR2 YSLEER. Trimming at V came to 0 bases and at J to 5 bases, leaving 4 bases not matched to a gene. The CDR3 sequence is 14 residues long.

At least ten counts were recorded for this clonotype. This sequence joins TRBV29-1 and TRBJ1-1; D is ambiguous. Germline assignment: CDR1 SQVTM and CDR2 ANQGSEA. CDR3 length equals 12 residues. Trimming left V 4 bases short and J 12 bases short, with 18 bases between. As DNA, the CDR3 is TGCAGCGTTGTACTACGGACGGCAGGTCCTTTCTTT. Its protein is CSVVLRTAGPFF.

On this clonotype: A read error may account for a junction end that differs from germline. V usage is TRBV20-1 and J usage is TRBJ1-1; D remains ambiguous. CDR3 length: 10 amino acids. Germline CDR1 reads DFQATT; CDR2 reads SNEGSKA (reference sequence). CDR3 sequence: CSAIYTETFF. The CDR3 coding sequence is TGCAGTGCTATTTACACTGAAACTTTCTTT.

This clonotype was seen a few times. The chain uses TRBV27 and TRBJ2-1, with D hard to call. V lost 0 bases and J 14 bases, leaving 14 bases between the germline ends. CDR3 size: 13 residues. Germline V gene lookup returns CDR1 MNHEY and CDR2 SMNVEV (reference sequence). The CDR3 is CASSLSGSLMKFF. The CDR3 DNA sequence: TGTGCCAGCAGTTTATCCGGCAGTTTAATGAAGTTCTTC.

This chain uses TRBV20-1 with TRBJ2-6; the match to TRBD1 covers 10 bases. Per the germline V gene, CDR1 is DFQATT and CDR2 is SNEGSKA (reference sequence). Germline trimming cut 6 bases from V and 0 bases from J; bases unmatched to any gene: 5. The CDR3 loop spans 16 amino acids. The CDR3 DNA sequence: TGCAGTGCCCCGGGACAGGGGCTCTCTGGGGCCAACGTCCTGACTTTC. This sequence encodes CSAPGQGLSGANVLTF.

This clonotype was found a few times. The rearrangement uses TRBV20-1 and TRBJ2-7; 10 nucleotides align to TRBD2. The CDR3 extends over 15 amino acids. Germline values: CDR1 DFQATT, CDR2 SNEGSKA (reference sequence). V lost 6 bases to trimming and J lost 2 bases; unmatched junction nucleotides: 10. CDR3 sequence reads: CSAALLAGDPYEQYF. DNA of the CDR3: TGCAGTGCCGCTCTCCTAGCGGGGGATCCCTACGAGCAGTACTTC.

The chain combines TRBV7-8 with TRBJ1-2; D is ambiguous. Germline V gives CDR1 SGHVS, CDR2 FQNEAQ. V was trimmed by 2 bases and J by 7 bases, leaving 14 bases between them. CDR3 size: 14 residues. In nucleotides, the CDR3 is TGTGCCAGCAGCTTATTCCACTACCGGGGTGGCTACACCTTC. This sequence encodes CASSLFHYRGGYTF.

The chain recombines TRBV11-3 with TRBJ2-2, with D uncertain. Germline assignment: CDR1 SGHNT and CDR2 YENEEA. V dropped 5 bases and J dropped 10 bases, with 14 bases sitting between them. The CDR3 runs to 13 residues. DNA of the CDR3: TGTGCCAGCAGCCAGCCGGGTGAAGAGGAGCTGTTTTTT. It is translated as CASSQPGEEELFF.

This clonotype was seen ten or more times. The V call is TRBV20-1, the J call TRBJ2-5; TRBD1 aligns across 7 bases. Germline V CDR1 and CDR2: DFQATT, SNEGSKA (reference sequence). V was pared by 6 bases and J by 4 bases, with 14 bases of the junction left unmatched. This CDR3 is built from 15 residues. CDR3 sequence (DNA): TGCAGTGCACGTAACTTAAGGGGGCCCTTAGAGACCCAGTACTTC. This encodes CSARNLRGPLETQYF.

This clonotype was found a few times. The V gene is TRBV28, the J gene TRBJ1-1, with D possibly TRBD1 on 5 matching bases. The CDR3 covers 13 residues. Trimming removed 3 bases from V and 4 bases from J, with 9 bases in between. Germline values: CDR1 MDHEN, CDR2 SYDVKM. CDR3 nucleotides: TGTGCCAGCAGTTTCTGGGACGGCACTGAAGCTTTCTTT. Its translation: CASSFWDGTEAFF.

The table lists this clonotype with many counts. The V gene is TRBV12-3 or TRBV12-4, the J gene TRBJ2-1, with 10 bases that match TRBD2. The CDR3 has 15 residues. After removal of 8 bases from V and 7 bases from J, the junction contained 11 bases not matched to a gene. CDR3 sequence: CASARASGSKNEQFF. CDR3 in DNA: TGTGCCAGCGCCAGGGCTAGCGGGAGTAAGAATGAGCAGTTCTTC.

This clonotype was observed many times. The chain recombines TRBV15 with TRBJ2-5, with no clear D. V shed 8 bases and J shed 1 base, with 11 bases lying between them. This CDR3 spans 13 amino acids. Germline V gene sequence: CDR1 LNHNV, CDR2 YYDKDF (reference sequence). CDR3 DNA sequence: TGTGCCACCCATCCCGACCGCCAAGAGACCCAGTACTTC. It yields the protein CATHPDRQETQYF.

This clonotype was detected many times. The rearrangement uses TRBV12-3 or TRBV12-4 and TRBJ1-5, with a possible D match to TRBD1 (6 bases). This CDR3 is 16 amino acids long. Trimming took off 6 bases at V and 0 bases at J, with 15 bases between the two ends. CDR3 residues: CASSRGQSSSNQPQHF. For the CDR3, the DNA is TGTGCCAGCAGCCGAGGACAGTCCTCTAGCAATCAGCCCCAGCATTTT.

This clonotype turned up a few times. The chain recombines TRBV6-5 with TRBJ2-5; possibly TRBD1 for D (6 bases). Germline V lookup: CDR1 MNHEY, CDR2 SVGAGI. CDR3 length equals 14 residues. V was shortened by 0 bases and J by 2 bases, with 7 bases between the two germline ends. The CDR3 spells CASSYSGQQETQYF. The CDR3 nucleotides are TGTGCCAGCAGTTACTCGGGACAACAAGAGACCCAGTACTTC.

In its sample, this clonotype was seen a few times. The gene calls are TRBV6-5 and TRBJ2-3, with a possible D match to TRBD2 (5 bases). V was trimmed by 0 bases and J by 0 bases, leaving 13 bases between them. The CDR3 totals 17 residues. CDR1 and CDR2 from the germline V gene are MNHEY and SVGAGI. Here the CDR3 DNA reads TGTGCCAGCAGTTACTCTAGGTTAGGCGGGAGCACAGATACGCAGTATTTT. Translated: CASSYSRLGGSTDTQYF.

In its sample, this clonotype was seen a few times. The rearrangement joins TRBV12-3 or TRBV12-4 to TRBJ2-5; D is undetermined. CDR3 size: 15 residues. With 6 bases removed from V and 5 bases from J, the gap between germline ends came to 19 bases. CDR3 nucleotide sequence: TGTGCCAGCAGCCCATTGCGTCTTCGAGTGGAGACCCAGTACTTC. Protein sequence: CASSPLRLRVETQYF.

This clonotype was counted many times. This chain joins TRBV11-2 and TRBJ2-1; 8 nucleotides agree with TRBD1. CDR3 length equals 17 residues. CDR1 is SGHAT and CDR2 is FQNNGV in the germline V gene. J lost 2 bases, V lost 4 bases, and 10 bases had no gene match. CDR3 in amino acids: CASSSYPDRVTYNEQFF. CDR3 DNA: TGTGCCAGCAGCTCGTACCCGGACAGGGTGACCTACAATGAGCAGTTCTTC.

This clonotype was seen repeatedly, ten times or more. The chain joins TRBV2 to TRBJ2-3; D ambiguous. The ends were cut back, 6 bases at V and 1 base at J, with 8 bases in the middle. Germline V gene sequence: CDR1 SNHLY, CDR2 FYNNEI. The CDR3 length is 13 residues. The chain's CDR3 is CASRRARTDTQYF. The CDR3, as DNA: TGTGCCAGCAGACGGGCGCGCACAGATACGCAGTATTTT.